This T cell receptor beta chain is drawn from a study of identical twins. Study-wide results and caveats: Cross-sectional statistics, not tracking of the same donors, supported the conclusions.

Template switching added a universal primer binding site, and final cDNA carried unique molecular identifiers. TCRdb re-called the 5' RACE reads with MiXCR, one entry per CDR3 protein. The sample comprises 700,000 or so distinct CDR3 sequences, 20% to 25% of which are singletons, and over 4% rests with the top ten. V lost 6 bases and J lost 1, with 12 bases in between. Germline values: CDR1 LGHNA, CDR2 YSLEER. The length of the CDR3 is 15 residues. In regard to this clonotype: What it recognizes is unknown.

This sample was shared with a second study, whose subject was T cells expressing NK-cell markers. That paper notes: Of the CD8+ T cell pool in roughly six donors, about 1.0-7.5% was accounted for by dominant NKG2C+ clonotypes.

This TCR was sampled from a woman aged 18-35 years in good health. The V call is TRBV4-3, the J call TRBJ2-2, with TRBD1 as a possible D gene (6 bases). The specimen sequenced was PBMCs. CDR3 sequence: CASSPGHGNTGELFF. The DNA of the CDR3 is TGCGCCAGCAGTCCGGGACACGGGAACACCGGGGAGCTGTTTTTT.